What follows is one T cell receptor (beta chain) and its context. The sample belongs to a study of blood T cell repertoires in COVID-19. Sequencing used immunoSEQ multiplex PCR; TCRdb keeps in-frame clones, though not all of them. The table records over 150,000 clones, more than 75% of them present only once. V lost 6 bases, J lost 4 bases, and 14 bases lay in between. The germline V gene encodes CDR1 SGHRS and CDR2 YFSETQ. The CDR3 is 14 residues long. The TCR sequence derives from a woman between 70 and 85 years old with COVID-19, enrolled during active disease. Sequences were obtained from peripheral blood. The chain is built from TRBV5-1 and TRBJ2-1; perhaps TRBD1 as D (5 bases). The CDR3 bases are TGCGCCAGCAAAGAGGCAGGGTTATACAATGAGCAGTTCTTC. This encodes CASKEAGLYNEQFF.